The 5 T cell receptor beta chains given below trace back to one sample, sequenced in a study of tumor and adjacent non-tumor tissue in lung cancer. No cell sorting was done before RNA was extracted from the tissue. TCRbeta libraries were built with three rounds of nested PCR, modified from ARM-PCR. TCRdb analysed the multiplex PCR reads with MiXCR anew, one entry per CDR3 protein. The top ten hold about 25% of the sample, which has roughly 200,000 distinct CDR3 sequences, 71% seen once. Input material: lung tumor tissue. These receptors all stem from a man aged 55 to 70 with non-small cell lung cancer.

In the case of this clonotype: Mismatch with germline at one junction end may stem from a read error. The chain has TRBV11-2 and TRBJ2-4; D unclear. Per germline, CDR1 SGHAT and CDR2 FQNNGV. This CDR3 region has 12 residues. Written as DNA, the CDR3 is TGTGCCAGCAGCTTAGATGAAAACATTCGGTACTTC. Translation: CASSLDENIRYF.

On this clonotype: It is likely a read error, because the conserved phenylalanine at the end of the CDR3 is missing. The chain employs TRBV20-1 and TRBJ2-5, with D perhaps being TRBD1 or TRBD2 (5 bases each). The CDR3 loop spans 11 amino acids. The V gene's germline CDR1 is DFQATT and CDR2 SNEGSKA (reference sequence). CDR3 coding DNA: TGCAGCCCTCGGGGCCCTGAGACCCAGTACTCC. It codes for CSPRGPETQYS.

As concerns this clonotype: One junction end does not reproduce the germline sequence, and a read error may be involved. The gene calls are TRBV19 and TRBJ1-2; 8 bases line up with TRBD1. Germline CDR1 LNHDA, CDR2 SQIVND (reference sequence). The CDR3 sequence is 15 residues long. The CDR3 DNA is TGTGTCAGTAGTATGTGGGGACAGGTGAACTATGGCTACACCTTC. It specifies CVSSMWGQVNYGYTF.

Notes on this clonotype: One junction end does not reproduce the germline sequence, and a read error may be involved. CDR3 region: CASTDRGGIGNRPQHF. In DNA form, the CDR3 reads TGTGCCAGCACCGACCGAGGAGGGATTGGCAATCGGCCCCAGCATTTT. This chain links TRBV6-1 with TRBJ1-5; D not resolved. Germline CDR1 MNHNS, CDR2 SASEGT. This CDR3 contains 16 residues.

This clonotype was counted between two and nine times. The CDR3 DNA reads as TGTGCCAGCACCCTAAGTCCCGCAGGGAGTGGGGAAAAACTGTTTTTT. It encodes CASTLSPAGSGEKLFF. The chain carries TRBV12-3 or TRBV12-4 and TRBJ1-4; TRBD1 might be the D (5 bases). The V gene lost 7 bases and the J gene lost 8 bases, with 23 bases spanning the gap. This CDR3 has 16 amino acids.